This entry features one TCR beta chain sequence. Its antigen remains unidentified. V was clipped by 3 bases and J by 0 bases, with 5 bases between them. The CDR3 spans 13 residues. Germline V lookup: CDR1 MGHDK, CDR2 SYGVNS. This record comes from a study of post-analysis software for immune sequencing data. Findings and limits, study-wide: A handful of TRBV segments were significantly more frequent in patients than in controls. TRBV5-6, TRBV5-1 and TRBV20-1 were among these segments.

Unique molecular identifiers were present in the TCR beta cDNA libraries. TCRdb analysed the PCR reads with MiXCR anew, one entry per CDR3 protein. The sample includes some 800,000 distinct CDR3 sequences, roughly 46% of them seen just once. This chain joins TRBV25-1 and TRBJ1-1; D remains ambiguous. The source material was blood. The clonotype originates from a girl aged 5-17 years with multiple sclerosis. The CDR3 sequence: CASSEYLNTEAFF. CDR3 in DNA: TGTGCCAGCAGTGAGTACCTGAACACTGAAGCTTTCTTT.